This section outlines one TCR beta chain sequence together with its context. With V trimmed by 0 bases and J by 4 bases, 0 bases remained unmatched. Per germline, CDR1 ENHRY and CDR2 SYGVKD. The CDR3 covers 14 residues. As originally analysed: From reference gene primer amplification, estimates of nucleated cell counts were derived. Repertoires were generated with immunoSEQ multiplex PCR, while TCRdb's copy carries only in-frame clones and drops some. V, J and clone size are taken as reported in that table, and D and trimming were inferred from the DNA itself. The sample consists of some 240,000 clones, 84% of them appearing once. The sample originates from a study of blood T cell repertoires in COVID-19. Across the study: Samples came from the United States, Italy and Spain, spanning acute and convalescent COVID-19. PBMCs, B-cell-depleted T cells, or T cells were the source of the cDNA or gDNA that made up the material.

The V and J genes are TRBV10-3 and TRBJ1-5, with 7 bases identical to TRBD1. The sequenced sample consisted of peripheral blood. The source is a woman aged 40 to 55 who had recovered from COVID-19. The CDR3 region is CAISESRGNQPQHF. For the CDR3, the DNA is TGTGCCATCAGTGAGTCCAGGGGGAATCAGCCCCAGCATTTT.